This TCR beta chain appears in the sequencing data of a study of blood T cell repertoires in COVID-19 (dated by TCRdb to 2020 to 2021). With regard to the full study: The collaborator samples originated in the United States, Italy and Spain and spanned the acute and convalescent phases of COVID-19. The sample metadata nearly always contained a de-identified subject ID, COVID-19 status, age in years and sex. The prospective study material was composed of cDNA or gDNA derived from T cells, B-cell-depleted T cells, or PBMCs. The samples were drawn from the first 160 participants of the ongoing ImmuneRACE study and from over 950 subjects provided by 6 global collaborators. Deeply sampled blood TCRbeta repertoires from subjects exposed to, actively infected with, or recovered from COVID-19 were included in the dataset. The repertoires were released in a freely available public database intended as a resource for research on the immune response to SARS-CoV-2. Where available, HLA class I and class II types were obtained from metadata supplied by the sample provider rather than from assay-based typing.

TCRbeta CDR3 regions were amplified from genomic DNA by means of the immunoSEQ Assay, a bias-controlled multiplex PCR. Processing in the source paper ran as follows. Within the assay, amplification of reference gene primers was used to estimate how many nucleated cells each sample contained. Sequence reads were collapsed and filtered to measure the absolute abundance of every unique TCRbeta CDR3 rearrangement. For each sample, productive Simpson clonality was calculated as the square root of Simpson's diversity index across productive rearrangements. Not all clones reach the TCRdb copy of this immuneACCESS table, which keeps in-frame sequences only. Checked studies attribute under half of the gap to unresolved V genes and leave the rest unexplained. V and J calls and clone size are given by that table; D and trimming were obtained from the DNA. Across this sample there are approximately 500,000 clones, with about 91% seen only once. The ten largest clones capture over 0.7% of the sample.

In Seattle, one collaborating source enrolled patients while the infection was active and tracked those patients longitudinally over the course of disease. The collaborating institutions used their own protocols to collect whole blood in K2EDTA tubes. Collaborator samples were shipped for TCRbeta analysis as frozen whole blood, isolated PBMCs, or DNA extracted from either sample type. V is clipped by 5 bases and J by 1 base, and the sequence between their germline boundaries is 7 bases long. The CDR3 spans 12 residues, from the cysteine through the phenylalanine. The read is trimmed to its CDR3 DNA, 36 bases read in frame from base 1. The germline V gene specifies SGHRS as CDR1 and YFSETQ as CDR2. The paper as a whole reports these results and caveats: How much clinical and demographic metadata was included differed by source and by participant, and the metadata was provided uncurated.

As regards this clone: Its binding antigen is unknown. Within one base of it there is no much larger clone, and no base qualities were kept.

The clonotype was recovered from a man aged 18 to 35 with COVID-19, enrolled during active disease. The chain joins TRBV5-1 to TRBJ2-7; no D gene call is confident. The sequencing input was peripheral blood. The CDR3 sequence is CASRSGSYEQYF. The nucleotide sequence is given as TGCGCCAGCAGGTCCGGGTCCTACGAGCAGTACTTC. Reference TRBV5-1 and TRBJ2-7 genes cover what lies past the CDR3, so the full variable domain is KAGVTQTPRYLIKTRGQQVTLSCSPISGHRSVSWYQQTPGQGLQFLFEYFSETQRNKGNFPGRFSGRQFSNSRSEMNVSTLELGDSALYLCASRSGSYEQYFGPGTRLTVT.